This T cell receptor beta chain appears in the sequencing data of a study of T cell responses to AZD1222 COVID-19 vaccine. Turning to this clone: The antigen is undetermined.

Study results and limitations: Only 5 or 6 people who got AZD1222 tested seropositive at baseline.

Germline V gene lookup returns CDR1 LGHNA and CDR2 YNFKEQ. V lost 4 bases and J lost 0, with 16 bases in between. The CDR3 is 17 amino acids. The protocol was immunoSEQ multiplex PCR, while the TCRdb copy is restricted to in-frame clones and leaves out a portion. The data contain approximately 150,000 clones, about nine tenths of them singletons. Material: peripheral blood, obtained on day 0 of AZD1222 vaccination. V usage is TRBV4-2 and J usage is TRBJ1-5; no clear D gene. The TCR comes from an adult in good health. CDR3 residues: CASSPWEGFPSNQPQHF. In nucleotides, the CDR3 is TGTGCCAGCAGCCCCTGGGAGGGATTCCCTAGCAATCAGCCCCAGCATTTT.